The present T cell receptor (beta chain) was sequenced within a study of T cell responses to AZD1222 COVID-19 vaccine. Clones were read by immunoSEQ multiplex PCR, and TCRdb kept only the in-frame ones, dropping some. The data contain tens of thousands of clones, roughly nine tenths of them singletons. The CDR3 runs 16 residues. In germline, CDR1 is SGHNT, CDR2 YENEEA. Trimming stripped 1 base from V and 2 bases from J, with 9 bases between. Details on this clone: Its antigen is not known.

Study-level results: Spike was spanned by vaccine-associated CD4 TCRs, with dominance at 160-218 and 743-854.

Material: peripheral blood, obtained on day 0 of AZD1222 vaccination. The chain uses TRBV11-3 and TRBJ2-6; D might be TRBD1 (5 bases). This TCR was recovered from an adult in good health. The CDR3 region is CASSLGQGTGANVLTF. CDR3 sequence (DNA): TGTGCCAGCAGCTTAGGCCAGGGTACTGGGGCCAACGTCCTGACTTTC.